The sequence of this TCR beta chain was determined in a study of T cell responses to AZD1222 COVID-19 vaccine. Produced via immunoSEQ multiplex PCR; TCRdb's table is partial and in-frame only. The data hold under 45,000 clones, with approximately 80% observed a single time. Germline CDR1 is MNHEY and CDR2 is SMNVEV (reference sequence). This CDR3 contains 16 residues. Trimming took 3 bases from V and 2 from J; bases not matched to a gene: 4. This clone was recorded once. Its antigen is unknown. Study-wide results and limits: Repertoire collection took place solely once the T cell response had peaked.

This sequence originates from an adult who received the AZD1222 COVID-19 vaccine. Material: peripheral blood, obtained 28 days after the second AZD1222 dose. This chain links TRBV27 with TRBJ1-6; 7 bases align to TRBD1. The DNA of the CDR3 is TGTGCCAGCAGTTTTACAGGGGCCACCTATAATTCACCCCTCCACTTT. Translated: CASSFTGATYNSPLHF.